This TCR beta chain came from a study of T cells in tuberculosis. Some clones are missing from TCRdb's copy, which holds only in-frame ones; the method was immunoSEQ multiplex PCR. Here the sample spans roughly 35,000 clones, 90% to 95% being singletons. This clone was seen only once. Its antigen is still unknown. General observations from the study: Selection depended on which cryopreserved specimens were available.

Germline CDR1 reads MNHNS; CDR2 reads SASEGT. Trimming took 2 bases from V and 11 from J, leaving 21 bases between them. The CDR3 extends over 16 amino acids. The chain employs TRBV6-1 and TRBJ1-4, with unresolved D. The sequenced material came from PBMCs. The receptor's source is a donor under 30 with latent tuberculosis or without tuberculosis infection. Some clones in this sample may be carry-over from other donors' samples. This chain's CDR3 is CASSESPWAELKKLFF. DNA for the CDR3: TGTGCCAGCAGTGAAAGCCCATGGGCCGAGTTGAAGAAACTGTTTTTT.